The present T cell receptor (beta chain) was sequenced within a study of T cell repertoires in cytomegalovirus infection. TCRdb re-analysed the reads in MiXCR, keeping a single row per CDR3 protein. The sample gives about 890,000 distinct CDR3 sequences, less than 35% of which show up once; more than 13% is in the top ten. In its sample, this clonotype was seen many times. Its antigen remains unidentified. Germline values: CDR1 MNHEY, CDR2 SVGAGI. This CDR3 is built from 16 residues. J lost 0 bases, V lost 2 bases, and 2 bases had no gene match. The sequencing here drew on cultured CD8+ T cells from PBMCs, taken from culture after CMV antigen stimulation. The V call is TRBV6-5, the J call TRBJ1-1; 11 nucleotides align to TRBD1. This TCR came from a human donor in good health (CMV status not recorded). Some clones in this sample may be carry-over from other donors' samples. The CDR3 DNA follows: TGTGCCAGCAGTTACGGACAGGGGGCGGTGAACACTGAAGCTTTCTTT. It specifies CASSYGQGAVNTEAFF.